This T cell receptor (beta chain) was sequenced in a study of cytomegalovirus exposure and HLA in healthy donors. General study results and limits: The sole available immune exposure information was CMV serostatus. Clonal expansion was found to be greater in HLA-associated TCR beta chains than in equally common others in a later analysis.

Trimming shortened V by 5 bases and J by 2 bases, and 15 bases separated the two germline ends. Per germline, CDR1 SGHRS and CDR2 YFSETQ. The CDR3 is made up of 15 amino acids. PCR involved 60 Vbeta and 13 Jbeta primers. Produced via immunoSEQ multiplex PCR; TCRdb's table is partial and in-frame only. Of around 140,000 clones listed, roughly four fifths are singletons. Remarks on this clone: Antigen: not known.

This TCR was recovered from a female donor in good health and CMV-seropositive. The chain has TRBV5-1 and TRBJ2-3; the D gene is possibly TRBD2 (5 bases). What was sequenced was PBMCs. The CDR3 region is CASRLAGKNTDTQYF. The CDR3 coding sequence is TGCGCCAGCAGACTGGCGGGTAAGAACACAGATACGCAGTATTTT.